One sample yielded the 8 T cell receptor beta chains listed below, sequenced in a study of blood T cell repertoires in COVID-19 (TCRdb year 2020). The method behind the library was the immunoSEQ multiplex PCR assay. The immuneACCESS repertoire file appears here via TCRdb, limited to in-frame rearrangements. These files lack a portion of the clones; in checked studies, under half of the deficit traces to unresolved V genes, and the cause of the others is not known. Recorded for this sample are about 95,000 clones; roughly 86% of them occurred a single time. The ten most abundant clones make up roughly 17% of the sample. What was sequenced was peripheral blood. The receptors derive from a human donor in a cohort sampled during active COVID-19.

This clone was detected once. The chain carries TRBV12-3 or TRBV12-4 and TRBJ2-1; TRBD2 is a possible D gene (6 bases). V was clipped by 9 bases and J by 7 bases, with 13 bases between them. The CDR3 sequence is 12 residues long. The CDR3 region is CASKIGGNEQFF. The CDR3 nucleotides are TGTGCCAGTAAGATTGGGGGGAATGAGCAGTTCTTC.

The gene calls are TRBV19 and TRBJ2-2; 8 bases fit TRBD1. The V gene's germline CDR1 is LNHDA and CDR2 SQIVND (reference sequence). The CDR3 length is 14 residues. J gave up 4 bases and V 8 bases, and 6 bases lay outside the gene matches. The CDR3 coding sequence is TGTGCCAGTGGTTTAACAGGGGGCACCGGGGAGCTGTTTTTT. Its protein product is CASGLTGGTGELFF.

The rearrangement joins TRBV5-6 to TRBJ2-5; a weak D match, TRBD1 (6 bases). Trimming took off 3 bases at V and 7 bases at J, with 16 bases between the two ends. The CDR3 extends over 14 amino acids. Germline values: CDR1 SGHDT, CDR2 YYEEEE. The CDR3 region has the DNA TGTGCCAGCAGCTACTCCGGGACACCTTCGACCCAGTACTTC. This translates into CASSYSGTPSTQYF.

The genes are TRBV20-1 and TRBJ1-6, with D maybe TRBD1 (6 bases). Germline CDR1 and CDR2: DFQATT and SNEGSKA (reference sequence). V lost 3 bases and J 7 bases, leaving 13 bases between the germline ends. The CDR3 spans 14 residues. CDR3 nucleotide sequence: TGCAGTGCTAGTCACAGGGTCGAAAATTCACCCCTCCACTTT. This codes for CSASHRVENSPLHF.

The DNA of the CDR3 is TGCGCCAGCAGCTTGCGGACTAGCGGGGGAGGCGGGTACAATGAGCAGTTCTTC. It encodes CASSLRTSGGGGYNEQFF. The J gene is TRBJ2-1, the V gene TRBV5-1; the match to TRBD2 covers 13 bases. Germline V CDR1 and CDR2: SGHRS, YFSETQ. The CDR3 totals 18 residues. The junction had 8 bases not matched to a gene; V was cut back by 1 base and J by 4 bases.

This chain connects TRBV11-2 to TRBJ2-6; tentatively, D is TRBD1 (6 bases). The CDR3 extends over 19 amino acids. The V gene's germline CDR1 is SGHAT and CDR2 FQNNGV. V lost 5 bases, J lost 0 bases, and 20 bases lay in between. CDR3 sequence reads: CASSSTGSLLSSGANVLTF. The DNA of the CDR3 is TGTGCCAGCAGCAGTACAGGGAGCCTCCTTAGCTCTGGGGCCAACGTCCTGACTTTC.

The chain uses TRBV15 and TRBJ1-2; D not resolved. Germline-derived CDR1 and CDR2 are LNHNV and YYDKDF (reference sequence). The length of the CDR3 is 15 residues. Trimming pared 1 base from V and 4 bases from J, leaving 13 bases between. The CDR3 coding sequence is TGTGCCACCAGCAGAGCGAGGACTGAAAGCTATGGCTACACCTTC. This translates into CATSRARTESYGYTF. Full variable domain (outside the CDR3, taken from reference TRBV15 and TRBJ1-2): DAMVIQNPRYQVTQFGKPVTLSCSQTLNHNVMYWYQQKSSQAPKLLFHYYDKDFNNEADTPDNFQSRRPNTSFCFLDIRSPGLGDTAMYLCATSRARTESYGYTFGSGTRLTVV.

This clone was seen a single time. This rearrangement joins TRBV6-5 to TRBJ1-6; tentative D call: TRBD1 (6 bases). Trimming shortened V by 10 bases and J by 7 bases, and 14 bases separated the two germline ends. In germline, CDR1 is MNHEY, CDR2 SVGAGI. The CDR3 contains 13 residues. The CDR3 reads CATAGQGNSPLHF. The CDR3 region has the DNA TGTGCCACCGCTGGTCAGGGGAATTCACCCCTCCACTTT.